These 18 T cell receptor beta chains came from one sample sequenced in a study of CD8+ T cells in alopecia areata. It was cDNA, reverse transcribed from extracted RNA, that served as the sequencing template. Assay used: immunoSEQ multiplex PCR; TCRdb lists only in-frame clones, some missing. The table has 200,000 to 250,000 clones, more than 50% seen once. The material sequenced was CD8+ T cells sorted from blood. Every receptor here comes from a human donor in good health.

The chain is built from TRBV19 and TRBJ2-7; a possible D gene is TRBD1 (5 bases). V was trimmed by 5 bases and J by 5 bases, leaving 19 bases between them. The CDR3 contains 15 residues. Germline V gene lookup returns CDR1 LNHDA and CDR2 SQIVND (reference sequence). As DNA, the CDR3 is TGTGCCAGTAGTCCAACGACAGTAGGGGCCGACGAGCAGTACTTC. It translates to CASSPTTVGADEQYF. Together with reference TRBV19 and TRBJ2-7, the CDR3 gives the full variable domain: DGGITQSPKYLFRKEGQNVTLSCEQNLNHDAMYWYRQDPGQGLRLIYYSQIVNDFQKGDIAEGYSVSREKKESFPLTVTSAQKNPTAFYLCASSPTTVGADEQYFGPGTRLTVT.

This clone was recorded a few times. The chain carries TRBV19 and TRBJ2-1; D might be TRBD1 or TRBD2, each matching 5 bases. The CDR3 totals 14 residues. V was clipped by 5 bases and J by 4 bases, with 12 bases between them. Germline-derived CDR1 and CDR2 are LNHDA and SQIVND (reference sequence). The CDR3 region has the DNA TGTGCCAGTAGTGCGCCGGGACGGTACAATGAGCAGTTCTTC. The encoded protein is CASSAPGRYNEQFF.

The chain recombines TRBV9 with TRBJ2-1; TRBD2 matches 11 bases. From germline, CDR1 is SGDLS and CDR2 YYNGEE. This CDR3 is built from 15 residues. J lost 9 bases, V lost 3 bases, and 8 bases had no gene match. Here the CDR3 reads CASSGSGGAGGEQFF. CDR3 nucleotides: TGTGCCAGCAGCGGTAGCGGGGGGGCCGGAGGTGAGCAGTTCTTC.

The J gene is TRBJ1-6, the V gene TRBV27; 7 positions match TRBD1. This CDR3 has 14 amino acids. Trimming took 2 bases from V and 11 from J; bases not matched to a gene: 6. CDR1 MNHEY and CDR2 SMNVEV come from the germline V gene (reference sequence). CDR3 amino acids: CASSLLQGKPPLHF. The DNA for the CDR3 is TGTGCCAGCAGTTTACTACAGGGGAAGCCACCCCTCCACTTT.

This clone was recorded once. The chain combines TRBV4-1 with TRBJ1-2; D is uncertain. Trimming cost V 5 bases and J 4 bases, with 11 bases left between them. The length of the CDR3 is 13 residues. The V gene's germline CDR1 is MGHRA and CDR2 YSYEKL. In DNA, the CDR3 is TGCGCCAGCAGCTTACACACCACCTATGGCTACACCTTC. Its protein product is CASSLHTTYGYTF.

To note about this clone: This sample includes further DNA sequences coding for the same CDR3. The chain uses TRBV9 and TRBJ2-7; D ambiguous. The ends were cut back, 3 bases at V and 4 bases at J, with 5 bases in the middle. The CDR3 has 11 residues. In germline, CDR1 is SGDLS, CDR2 YYNGEE. The CDR3 is CASSASYEQYF. CDR3 coding DNA: TGTGCCAGCAGCGCTAGTTACGAGCAGTACTTC.

The chain carries TRBV30 and TRBJ1-2; D may be TRBD1 (5 bases). Looked up from germline, CDR1 is GTSNPN and CDR2 is SVGIG (reference sequence). Between the trimmed V and J ends, which lost 1 base and 2 bases, there was a span of 5 bases. CDR3 length: 12 amino acids. In nucleotides, the CDR3 is TGTGCCTGGAGTGCAGGGAACTATGGCTACACCTTC. Translated, it gives CAWSAGNYGYTF.

The chain uses TRBV5-1 and TRBJ1-1; D is ambiguous. Germline CDR1 and CDR2: SGHRS and YFSETQ. The CDR3 covers 14 residues. The V end lost 0 bases, the J end lost 7 bases, and 13 bases lay between the germline ends. The chain's CDR3 is CASSLESGQNEAFF. Written as DNA, the CDR3 is TGCGCCAGCAGCTTGGAAAGTGGTCAGAATGAAGCTTTCTTT.

V gene TRBV7-9 combines with J gene TRBJ1-1; D is perhaps TRBD1 (5 bases). The CDR3 covers 14 residues. Trimming shortened V by 0 bases and J by 11 bases, and 16 bases separated the two germline ends. CDR1 and CDR2 from the germline V gene are SEHNR and FQNEAQ (reference sequence). CDR3 region: CASSLAGGPEAAFF. In nucleotides, the CDR3 is TGTGCCAGCAGCTTAGCGGGGGGTCCGGAGGCGGCTTTCTTT.

This clone was counted only a few times. The DNA of the CDR3 is TGCGCCAGCAGCTTGGAGTGGAGTCAAGAGACCCAGTACTTC. It codes for CASSLEWSQETQYF. This chain connects TRBV5-1 to TRBJ2-5; D remains ambiguous. In germline, CDR1 is SGHRS, CDR2 YFSETQ. The CDR3 extends over 14 amino acids. V lost 0 bases and J 2 bases, leaving 8 bases between the germline ends.

This chain uses TRBV14 with TRBJ1-4; the D gene is possibly TRBD1 (5 bases). Germline CDR1 and CDR2: SGHDN and FVKESK. Deletions cut 3 bases from V and 6 bases from J, with 17 bases between. The CDR3 has 16 residues. The CDR3 bases are TGTGCCAGCAGCCAGAGGGGATCGGGACTCCATGAAAAACTGTTTTTT. Amino acids: CASSQRGSGLHEKLFF.

The genes are TRBV5-1 and TRBJ2-3; 9 nucleotides line up with TRBD2. The germline gives CDR1 SGHRS, CDR2 YFSETQ. There are 19 residues in the CDR3. The trim removed 4 bases at V and 1 base at J, leaving 16 bases unmatched. The CDR3 DNA reads TGCGCCAGCAGCCGCCCCGTCGTAGCGGGGGAGCGAGGCACAGATACGCAGTATTTT. Its translation is CASSRPVVAGERGTDTQYF.

The chain joins TRBV7-8 to TRBJ2-7, with TRBD2 as a possible D gene (6 bases). Germline V gives CDR1 SGHVS, CDR2 FQNEAQ. V lost 3 bases, J lost 0 bases, and 18 bases lay in between. The CDR3 is 17 residues long. The CDR3 coding sequence is TGTGCCAGCAGCTTCGTATTGACTAGGCGTAGCTCCTACGAGCAGTACTTC. Translated, it gives CASSFVLTRRSSYEQYF.

There are a few counts of this clone. The gene calls are TRBV27 and TRBJ2-7, with a weak D call TRBD2 (6 bases). V was cut by 6 bases and J by 6 bases, with 15 bases left in between. The CDR3 runs to 13 residues. Germline loops: CDR1 MNHEY, CDR2 SMNVEV (reference sequence). CDR3 sequence reads: CASRVGKAGEQYF. The CDR3 DNA follows: TGTGCCAGCAGGGTGGGTAAAGCGGGCGAGCAGTACTTC.

The chain uses TRBV9 and TRBJ2-3, with D tentatively TRBD2 (5 bases). The CDR3 consists of 15 residues. Germline V gene sequence: CDR1 SGDLS, CDR2 YYNGEE. Trimming cost V 0 bases and J 4 bases, with 12 bases left between them. CDR3 loop: CASSVAGKSSDTQYF. The CDR3 DNA is TGTGCCAGCAGCGTAGCGGGGAAGTCCTCAGATACGCAGTATTTT.

V and J are TRBV5-1 and TRBJ1-2; D is unclear. V lost 0 bases to trimming and J lost 2 bases, with 8 bases between them. CDR1 is SGHRS, CDR2 YFSETQ, per germline. The CDR3 consists of 14 residues. Here the CDR3 reads CASSLGWVNYGYTF. DNA of the CDR3: TGCGCCAGCAGCTTGGGCTGGGTGAACTATGGCTACACCTTC.

The gene calls are TRBV7-9 and TRBJ2-5; unclear D gene. The V and J ends lost 5 bases and 0 bases respectively, with 19 bases between them. The CDR3 sequence is 17 residues long. CDR1 and CDR2 (germline): SEHNR, FQNEAQ (reference sequence). The CDR3 DNA follows: TGTGCCAGCAGCGAAGGAGTGGTAGCTTCGTACCAAGAGACCCAGTACTTC. Protein product: CASSEGVVASYQETQYF.

The chain has TRBV9 and TRBJ2-3, with unresolved D. The V gene lost 4 bases and the J gene lost 0 bases, with 15 bases spanning the gap. CDR3 length equals 16 residues. Germline CDR1 reads SGDLS; CDR2 reads YYNGEE. CDR3 nucleotides: TGTGCCAGCAGCACAGACGGCGGATCTAGCACAGATACGCAGTATTTT. Its translation: CASSTDGGSSTDTQYF. Based on the CDR3 plus reference TRBV9 and TRBJ2-3, the full variable domain is DSGVTQTPKHLITATGQRVTLRCSPRSGDLSVYWYQQSLDQGLQFLIQYYNGEERAKGNILERFSAQQFPDLHSELNLSSLELGDSALYFCASSTDGGSSTDTQYFGPGTRLTVL.